This is a list of T cell receptor beta chains from one sample in a study of graft-versus-host responses after intestinal transplantation. Libraries were prepared by immunoSEQ multiplex PCR; TCRdb keeps only in-frame clonotypes and omits some of them. The sample lists roughly 69,000 clones; more than 90% were seen once. The input for sequencing was bone marrow, taken 700 to 850 days after intestinal transplantation. The receptors here all came from a human patient who received an intestinal transplant, so some T cells may come from the graft donor. Each CDR3 is given with its conserved first and last residue. D genes are given only for firm matches. Size is omitted from some rows. Given values are once, few, many or a class for expanded clones.

J: TRBJ1-1
D: -
V: TRBV7-9
size: -
DNA: TGTGCCAGCAGCTCCGTAGTTCAGAACACTGAAGCTTTCTTT
CDR3: CASSSVVQNTEAFF

J: TRBJ2-7
D: -
V: TRBV19
size: medium-sized
DNA: TGTGCCAGTAGTATCCGTGGACAGCGGAACGAGCAGTACTTC
CDR3: CASSIRGQRNEQYF

J: TRBJ2-1
D: TRBD1
V: TRBV7-3
size: -
DNA: TGTGCCAGCAGCTTAGACAGGGGGCTCTACAATGAGCAGTTCTTC
CDR3: CASSLDRGLYNEQFF

J: TRBJ1-6
D: -
V: TRBV25-1
size: -
DNA: TGTGCCAGCACATCAGCTCTGACAGTATCACCCCTCCACTTT
CDR3: CASTSALTVSPLHF

J: TRBJ1-2
D: -
V: TRBV5-1
size: -
DNA: TGCGCCAGCAGCTTGGAAGGCAGGGCCTACGCTAACTATGGCTACACCTTC
CDR3: CASSLEGRAYANYGYTF

J: TRBJ2-7
D: -
V: TRBV2
size: -
DNA: TGTGCCAGCAGTGAGTCGGCGCTACCACGCGGCTACGAGCAGTACTTC
CDR3: CASSESALPRGYEQYF

J: TRBJ1-1
D: -
V: TRBV5-6
size: -
DNA: TGTGCCAGCAGCCCGGACGTGGGGGAGGACACTGAAGCTTTCTTT
CDR3: CASSPDVGEDTEAFF

J: TRBJ1-5
D: -
V: TRBV7-9
size: -
DNA: TGTGCCAGCAGCCTAGCAGGGGCCGCCGATAGCAATCAGCCCCAGCATTTT
CDR3: CASSLAGAADSNQPQHF

J: TRBJ1-1
D: -
V: TRBV19
size: -
DNA: TGTGCCAGTAGTCACCGCGCAGACGTACGGAACACTGAAGCTTTCTTT
CDR3: CASSHRADVRNTEAFF

J: TRBJ1-5
D: -
V: TRBV7-9
size: -
DNA: TGTGCCAGCTCCGACGTGCGGGGGAGCAATCAGCCCCAGCATTTT
CDR3: CASSDVRGSNQPQHF

J: TRBJ2-7
D: -
V: TRBV4-1
size: -
DNA: TGCGCCAGCAGCCAAGTAGTGGGCAGGGGCTACGAGCAGTACTTC
CDR3: CASSQVVGRGYEQYF

J: TRBJ2-3
D: -
V: TRBV6-6
size: -
DNA: TGTGCCAGCAGTGGGTATCGGGACACAGATACGCAGTATTTT
CDR3: CASSGYRDTDTQYF

J: TRBJ1-6
D: -
V: TRBV19
size: -
DNA: TGTGCCAGCCGAACGCCGGTATTTAATTCACCCCTCCACTTT
CDR3: CASRTPVFNSPLHF

J: TRBJ1-2
D: -
V: TRBV5-5
size: -
DNA: TGTGCCAGCAGCTTGGAGGTTGGGGCGGGCTATGGCTACACCTTC
CDR3: CASSLEVGAGYGYTF

J: TRBJ2-3
D: -
V: TRBV5-4
size: once
DNA: TGTGCCAGCAGCTTGTTCTTAGATACGCAGTATTTT
CDR3: CASSLFLDTQYF

J: TRBJ1-5
D: TRBD1
V: TRBV11-2
size: -
DNA: TGTGCCAGCAGCTCTAACAGGGGGGGCCAGCCCCAGCATTTT
CDR3: CASSSNRGGQPQHF

J: TRBJ2-3
D: TRBD2
V: TRBV6-5
size: -
DNA: TGTGCCAGCAGTTATAGCGGGAGGGCCGCAGATACGCAGTATTTT
CDR3: CASSYSGRAADTQYF

J: TRBJ2-1
D: -
V: TRBV7-3
size: once
DNA: TGTGCCAGCAGCTCTGACAGTGGGGAAGGCAATGAGCAGTTCTTC
CDR3: CASSSDSGEGNEQFF

J: TRBJ2-6
D: -
V: TRBV7-3
size: -
DNA: TGTGCCAGCAGCTCTGGGGCCAACGTCCTGACTTTC
CDR3: CASSSGANVLTF

J: TRBJ1-1
D: -
V: TRBV11-1
size: -
DNA: TGTGCCAGCGGGAGACAAAACACTGAAGCTTTCTTT
CDR3: CASGRQNTEAFF

J: TRBJ2-7
D: -
V: TRBV5-4
size: -
DNA: TGTGCCAGCAGCTTGGGAGGCGGGGCCTCAATGTGGGAGCAGTACTTC
CDR3: CASSLGGGASMWEQYF

J: TRBJ2-2
D: -
V: TRBV10-3
size: -
DNA: TGTGCCATCAAGGTTGCGCGGGTGTCTGCGAGCGCGAACACCGGGGAGCTGTTTTTT
CDR3: CAIKVARVSASANTGELFF

J: TRBJ2-1
D: -
V: TRBV9
size: -
DNA: TGTGCCAGCAGCGTAGCGGCGATGGGAGTGGCCTACAATGAGCAGTTCTTC
CDR3: CASSVAAMGVAYNEQFF

J: TRBJ1-6
D: -
V: TRBV7-2
size: -
DNA: TGTGCCAGCAGCACGTCCGCAAATTCACCCCTCCACTTT
CDR3: CASSTSANSPLHF

J: TRBJ2-7
D: TRBD1
V: TRBV6-5
size: -
DNA: TGTGCCAGCAGTCGGGACAGCTACTACGAGCAGTACTTC
CDR3: CASSRDSYYEQYF

J: TRBJ2-3
D: TRBD1
V: TRBV29-1
size: -
DNA: TGCAGCGTAGGACAGGCCGATACGCAGTATTTT
CDR3: CSVGQADTQYF

J: TRBJ1-6
D: -
V: TRBV6-7
size: -
DNA: TGTGCCAGCAGTTACCCTAAGACAGCAGGTTCGGCAGGGGATAATAATTCACCCCTCCACTTT
CDR3: CASSYPKTAGSAGDNNSPLHF

J: TRBJ2-3
D: TRBD2
V: TRBV9
size: -
DNA: TGTGCCAGCAGCGTAGGGGGGGACTACACAGATACGCAGTATTTT
CDR3: CASSVGGDYTDTQYF

J: TRBJ2-5
D: -
V: TRBV7-9
size: -
DNA: TGTGCCAGCAGCTTAAGAGCAGCTCGGGGGGCAGGGGAAGAGACCCAGTACTTC
CDR3: CASSLRAARGAGEETQYF

J: TRBJ2-2
D: -
V: TRBV19
size: -
DNA: TGTGCCACCCGCGGAGGAACGAACACCGGGGAGCTGTTTTTT
CDR3: CATRGGTNTGELFF

J: TRBJ1-6
D: TRBD1
V: TRBV10-1
size: -
DNA: TGCGCCAGCAGTGAGGGGGGACAGGCGTTTACGCCCCCCTATAATTCACCCCTCCACTTT
CDR3: CASSEGGQAFTPPYNSPLHF

J: TRBJ1-4
D: -
V: TRBV11-2
size: -
DNA: TGTGCCAGCAGCAGGACAGCAGCAACTAATGAAAAACTGTTTTTT
CDR3: CASSRTAATNEKLFF

J: TRBJ2-1
D: TRBD1
V: TRBV11-1
size: -
DNA: TGTGCCAGCAGCCCCGGACAGGGCGAAGGTTCGAGTGAGCAGTTCTTC
CDR3: CASSPGQGEGSSEQFF

J: TRBJ2-7
D: -
V: TRBV9
size: once
DNA: TGTGCCAGCAGCGTACTCGGGGGAGGGGGAGACGAGCAGTACTTC
CDR3: CASSVLGGGGDEQYF

J: TRBJ2-1
D: -
V: TRBV5-1
size: -
DNA: TGTGCCAGCAGCTTGGTCACCGATGACAATGAGCAGTTCTTC
CDR3: CASSLVTDDNEQFF

J: TRBJ2-5
D: TRBD2
V: TRBV7-3
size: -
DNA: TGTGCCAGCAGCGCAATAGCGGGGGGACAAGAGACCCAGTACTTC
CDR3: CASSAIAGGQETQYF

J: TRBJ1-1
D: -
V: TRBV7-2
size: -
DNA: TGTGCCAGCAGCTTAATGGCAGTCTTGAACACTGAAGCTTTCTTT
CDR3: CASSLMAVLNTEAFF

J: TRBJ1-2
D: -
V: TRBV9
size: -
DNA: TGTGCCAGCAGCGTAGCTCCGGATAACTATGGCTACACCTTC
CDR3: CASSVAPDNYGYTF

J: TRBJ1-2
D: -
V: TRBV28
size: -
DNA: TGTGCCAGCAGTTTACCGGTCACCGGCTACACCTTC
CDR3: CASSLPVTGYTF

J: TRBJ2-7
D: TRBD1
V: TRBV4-1
size: -
DNA: TGCGCCAGTACAGGGGGGTTCGGGGGACCACCCTACGAGCAGTACTTC
CDR3: CASTGGFGGPPYEQYF

J: TRBJ2-5
D: -
V: TRBV11-2
size: -
DNA: TGTGCCAGCAGCTTAGAGGAAGAGACCCAGTACTTC
CDR3: CASSLEEETQYF